The source of this TCR beta chain is a study of T cell responses to AZD1222 COVID-19 vaccine. Study overall: Doses given second, at about 4 or about 12 weeks, were pooled.

Study observations and caveats: Receipt of two AZD1222 doses was followed by a rise in Spike-specific TCR breadth and depth. Unmutated variant regions reportedly attract nearly half of all spike-specific TCRs. Clonal diversity was possibly underestimated, and the donors were mostly white British, with more females.

Points on this clone: Its antigen is still unknown.

Profiling relied on immunoSEQ multiplex PCR, and the TCRdb table lists in-frame clones only, not all of them. This sample has roughly 260,000 clones, with over 85% found just once. The receptor was derived from an adult in good health. Sequencing was performed on peripheral blood, taken on day 0 of AZD1222 vaccination.

CDR3 in amino acids: CASSSGPIYNEQFF. CDR3 bases: TGTGCCAGCAGTTCCGGACCTATTTACAATGAGCAGTTCTTC. The V and J genes are TRBV11-2 and TRBJ2-1; D call uncertain. Trimming stripped 6 bases from V and 4 bases from J, with 13 bases between. The CDR3 consists of 14 residues. Germline V gene sequence: CDR1 SGHAT, CDR2 FQNNGV.